The clone carrying this T cell receptor beta chain was detected many times. Deletions cut 1 base from V and 7 bases from J, with 16 bases between. This CDR3 is built from 14 residues. Germline CDR1 and CDR2: SQVTM and ANQGSEA. The data are from a study of early T cells in non-severe SARS-CoV-2 infection. TCRdb re-derived calls from the 5' RACE reads in MiXCR, one entry per CDR3 protein. In the table there are 60,000 or so distinct CDR3 sequences, 12% of which are singletons. This chain joins TRBV29-1 and TRBJ1-1; D ambiguous. The sequenced sample consisted of whole blood. The sequence was collected from an adult who was a healthcare worker with PCR-confirmed SARS-CoV-2 infection or an uninfected control (not recorded which). DNA of the CDR3: TGCAGCGTTGAAGGGGGATGGGGTACGGTTGAAGCTTTCTTT. Translation: CSVEGGWGTVEAFF.